These 17 T cell receptor beta chains were sequenced from one sample in a study of blood T cell repertoires in COVID-19. Method: immunoSEQ multiplex PCR; TCRdb's copy keeps in-frame clones and lacks some. The repertoire includes under 300,000 clones, approximately 86% of them detected once, and under 9% sits in the top ten. The sequenced sample consisted of peripheral blood. The receptors were gathered from a woman aged 70 to 79 with active or convalescent COVID-19.

V and J are TRBV10-3 and TRBJ1-2, with D possibly being TRBD1 (6 bases). Germline V CDR1 and CDR2: ENHRY, SYGVKD. The CDR3 loop spans 14 amino acids. V was pared by 6 bases and J by 4 bases, with 15 bases between. CDR3 loop: CAIRSQGDLYGYTF. The CDR3 DNA reads as TGTGCCATCAGGTCACAGGGTGACCTCTATGGCTACACCTTC.

This chain connects TRBV11-2 to TRBJ2-1; D might be TRBD1 (6 bases). This CDR3 is built from 15 residues. CDR1 and CDR2 from the germline V gene are SGHAT and FQNNGV. The V end was cut by 5 bases, the J end by 10 bases, with 21 bases between. The CDR3 spells CASSPSVGTDREQFF. The CDR3, as DNA: TGTGCCAGCAGCCCCTCGGTCGGGACCGACAGGGAGCAGTTCTTC.

In the case of this clone: The same CDR3 can be traced to other DNA sequences in this sample. This rearrangement joins TRBV3-1 (or the pseudogene TRBV3-2) to TRBJ2-5; weak D call: TRBD2 (6 bases). This CDR3 has 13 residues. CDR1 and CDR2 from the germline V gene are LGHDT and YNNKEL (reference sequence). Trimming cost V 1 base and J 4 bases, with 7 bases left between them. The CDR3 is CASSQAGGETQYF. The CDR3 nucleotides read TGTGCCAGCAGCCAAGCCGGGGGAGAGACCCAGTACTTC.

The chain uses TRBV11-1 and TRBJ2-7; D ambiguous. CDR3 length: 15 amino acids. Germline V CDR1 and CDR2: SGHAT, FQDESV (reference sequence). The V gene lost 4 bases and the J gene lost 0 bases, with 13 bases spanning the gap. The CDR3: CASSSLAGFSYEQYF. The CDR3 coding sequence is TGTGCCAGCAGCTCGCTGGCCGGGTTCTCCTACGAGCAGTACTTC.

The chain carries TRBV18 and TRBJ1-2, with D perhaps matching TRBD1 (5 bases). The CDR3 is made up of 15 amino acids. The germline V and J ends were trimmed by 3 bases and 6 bases, with 17 bases remaining between them. Germline values: CDR1 KGHSH, CDR2 LQKENI. The CDR3 is CASSPQGWGWDGYTF. DNA of the CDR3: TGTGCCAGCTCACCGCAGGGCTGGGGATGGGATGGCTACACCTTC. Filled out from reference TRBV18 and TRBJ1-2, the complete variable domain reads NAGVMQNPRHLVRRRGQEARLRCSPMKGHSHVYWYRQLPEEGLKFMVYLQKENIIDESGMPKERFSAEFPKEGPSILRIQQVVRGDSAAYFCASSPQGWGWDGYTFGSGTRLTVV.

The J gene is TRBJ1-1, the V gene TRBV2; 10 bases match TRBD1. The CDR3 runs to 15 residues. V lost 3 bases to trimming and J lost 8 bases; unmatched junction nucleotides: 9. Germline V gene lookup returns CDR1 SNHLY and CDR2 FYNNEI. As DNA, the CDR3 is TGTGCCAGCAGTGATTCGACAGGGGGCCAGGCAGAAGCTTTCTTT. Translated: CASSDSTGGQAEAFF.

V usage is TRBV7-9 and J usage is TRBJ1-1; no reliable D call. Germline CDR1 and CDR2: SEHNR and FQNEAQ (reference sequence). Between the trimmed V and J ends, which lost 1 base and 2 bases, there was a span of 5 bases. The CDR3 is 13 amino acids. In DNA, the CDR3 is TGTGCCAGCAGCTTAGGGAGCAACACTGAAGCTTTCTTT. This codes for CASSLGSNTEAFF.

CDR3 amino acids: CASSPPPTVPGNTIYF. CDR3 in DNA: TGTGCCAGCAGCCCCCCACCGACAGTTCCCGGAAACACCATATATTTT. This rearrangement joins TRBV21-1 to TRBJ1-3; the table gives TRBD1 as D, unverified against the DNA. TRBV21-1 is annotated as a pseudogene. The CDR3 totals 16 residues.

V is TRBV6-5 and J is TRBJ1-2, with TRBD1 matching 8 bases. Germline CDR1 MNHEY, CDR2 SVGAGI. Losses at the gene ends were 5 bases for V and 1 base for J; bases not matched to a gene: 3. The CDR3 has 14 residues. The CDR3 spells CASSRTGFNYGYTF. In DNA form, the CDR3 reads TGTGCCAGCAGTCGGACAGGGTTTAACTATGGCTACACCTTC.

The chain links TRBV27 to TRBJ2-1, with a possible D match to TRBD1 (5 bases). The germline CDR1 and CDR2 sequences are MNHEY and SMNVEV (reference sequence). V dropped 2 bases and J dropped 13 bases, with 12 bases sitting between them. This CDR3 is built from 12 residues. The CDR3 DNA follows: TGTGCCAGCAGTTTAGACAGTATGGCCCAGTTCTTC. Its protein is CASSLDSMAQFF.

This chain joins TRBV19 and TRBJ2-1; the D gene is possibly TRBD1 (7 bases). The CDR3 totals 15 residues. Germline CDR1 LNHDA, CDR2 SQIVND (reference sequence). V was shortened by 11 bases and J by 6 bases, with 23 bases between the two germline ends. The CDR3 sequence: CASQGGPTSPNEQFF. The CDR3 DNA reads TGTGCCTCCCAGGGGGGACCTACCAGTCCCAATGAGCAGTTCTTC.

J is TRBJ1-5 and V is TRBV5-1; no clear D. V lost 1 base and J lost 5, with 16 bases in between. Germline V gene sequence: CDR1 SGHRS, CDR2 YFSETQ. The CDR3 runs 16 residues. CDR3 coding DNA: TGCGCCAGCAGCTTGCATCCGGGAGTGGGAGATCAGCCCCAGCATTTT. Amino acid sequence: CASSLHPGVGDQPQHF.

The chain combines TRBV7-3 with TRBJ2-3, with a weak D call TRBD1 (5 bases). The CDR3 contains 15 residues. V was clipped by 1 base and J by 2 bases, with 10 bases between them. Germline-derived CDR1 and CDR2 are SGHTA and FQGTGA. Written as DNA, the CDR3 is TGTGCCAGCAGCTTAAGTTCAGGGCTCACAGATACGCAGTATTTT. Translating it yields CASSLSSGLTDTQYF.

V and J are TRBV11-2 and TRBJ2-4; weak D call: TRBD1 (6 bases). Germline loops: CDR1 SGHAT, CDR2 FQNNGV. V was pared by 1 base and J by 3 bases, with 10 bases between. CDR3 size: 15 residues. CDR3 region: CASSLGAGVKNIQYF. The CDR3 DNA follows: TGTGCCAGCAGCTTAGGAGCAGGGGTCAAAAACATTCAGTACTTC.

Ten or more counts support this clone. The rearrangement joins TRBV7-9 to TRBJ1-6, with D perhaps matching TRBD1 (6 bases). The CDR3 covers 16 residues. Germline CDR1 and CDR2: SEHNR and FQNEAQ (reference sequence). Trimming removed 5 bases at V and 8 bases at J, with 19 bases between. This CDR3 reads CASSPPRTDPDSPLHF. CDR3 nucleotides: TGTGCCAGCAGCCCCCCTAGGACAGACCCGGATTCACCCCTCCACTTT. Looking up the rest from reference TRBV7-9 and TRBJ1-6 gives the full variable domain: DTGVSQNPRHKITKRGQNVTFRCDPISEHNRLYWYRQTLGQGPEFLTYFQNEAQLEKSRLLSDRFSAERPKGSFSTLEIQRTEQGDSAMYLCASSPPRTDPDSPLHFGNGTRLTVT.

The chain combines TRBV5-1 with TRBJ1-6, with TRBD1 as a possible D gene (6 bases). V gave up 2 bases and J gave up 0 bases, with 9 bases separating them. Germline-derived CDR1 and CDR2 are SGHRS and YFSETQ. The CDR3 runs 16 residues. The CDR3 spells CASSFTGSSYNSPLHF. In nucleotides, the CDR3 is TGCGCCAGCAGCTTTACAGGGAGCTCCTATAATTCACCCCTCCACTTT.

The chain uses TRBV7-9 and TRBJ1-1; TRBD1 is a possible D gene (5 bases). Germline CDR1 and CDR2: SEHNR and FQNEAQ (reference sequence). V was pared by 1 base and J by 7 bases, with 16 bases between. This CDR3 is built from 15 residues. For the CDR3, the DNA is TGTGCCAGCAGCTTAGTCTCCCCGGGCCAGGGTGAAGCTTTCTTT. This codes for CASSLVSPGQGEAFF.